This T cell receptor (beta chain) stems from a study of blood T cells in healthy people across ages. Primers used in a second PCR of roughly 6 to 11 cycles were a sample-barcoded 5' primer and a J-beta primer mix. Each single sample gave us at least 2.5 million CDR3-containing paired-end reads. Each CDR3 protein gets one entry after TCRdb re-called the 5' RACE reads with MiXCR. The sample records about 580,000 distinct CDR3 sequences, roughly 48% being singletons. Germline CDR1 and CDR2: LGHNA and YSLEER. The CDR3 is 15 residues long. V lost 1 base to trimming and J lost 0 bases, with 8 bases between them. On this clonotype: Its antigen is not identified.

Study-wide findings and caveats: Across the age range, TCR beta diversity per million T cells fell in a roughly linear way.

Sequenced: blood. The sequence was collected from a man at least 80 years old in good health. The chain uses TRBV4-3 and TRBJ2-3; D not certain. In DNA, the CDR3 is TGCGCCAGCAGCCAAGGAGTGGGGAGCACAGATACGCAGTATTTT. It translates to CASSQGVGSTDTQYF.